One and the same sample provided the 7 T cell receptor beta chains below, sequenced in a study of blood T cell repertoires in COVID-19. Profiled with immunoSEQ multiplex PCR; TCRdb holds only in-frame clones, not every one. Of approximately 230,000 clones in the sample, about nine tenths were seen once. The sample comprised PBMCs or T cells enriched from blood (not recorded which). These receptor sequences come from a man aged 35-49 years who had recovered from COVID-19.

This clone was seen more than once but under ten times. The V call is TRBV6-4, the J call TRBJ1-4, with D maybe TRBD1 (5 bases). The CDR3 has 12 amino acids. Trimming removed 0 bases from V and 13 bases from J, with 9 bases in between. Germline assignment: CDR1 MRHNA and CDR2 SNTAGT. The CDR3, as DNA: TGTGCCAGCAGTGACTCGGGTAGGGGACTGTTTTTT. It yields the protein CASSDSGRGLFF.

The chain uses TRBV28 and TRBJ2-7, with TRBD2 as a possible D gene (5 bases). CDR3 size: 12 residues. Per the germline V gene, CDR1 is MDHEN and CDR2 is SYDVKM. The V gene lost 10 bases and the J gene lost 2 bases, with 12 bases spanning the gap. The CDR3, as DNA: TGTGCCACCAGGACTGCACCCTACGAGCAGTACTTC. It codes for CATRTAPYEQYF.

This chain uses TRBV2 with TRBJ1-1; the D gene is possibly TRBD1 (6 bases). Germline-derived CDR1 and CDR2 are SNHLY and FYNNEI. The CDR3 is 13 amino acids. V was clipped by 8 bases and J by 12 bases, with 22 bases between them. CDR3 sequence reads: CASGGEGHEGSFF. CDR3 in DNA: TGTGCCAGCGGGGGCGAGGGCCATGAGGGGTCTTTCTTT.

The J gene is TRBJ1-3, the V gene TRBV5-1; the match to TRBD1 covers 7 bases. The V segment lost 0 bases and the J segment 8 bases; nucleotides outside the gene matches: 11. The CDR3 sequence is 16 residues long. Germline V CDR1 and CDR2: SGHRS, YFSETQ. CDR3 sequence reads: CASSLDRGGPADTIYF. The CDR3 nucleotides read TGCGCCAGCAGCTTGGATCGAGGGGGCCCCGCGGACACCATATATTTT.

The rearrangement uses TRBV11-2 and TRBJ2-1; 8 bases align to TRBD2. The CDR3 sequence is 19 residues long. With 1 base clipped from V and 0 bases from J, the junction kept 11 bases outside the gene matches. Germline V gives CDR1 SGHAT, CDR2 FQNNGV. The CDR3 nucleotides read TGTGCCAGCAGCTTAGGCTTTAGCGGGGTGGGGAGCTCCTACAATGAGCAGTTCTTC. It translates to CASSLGFSGVGSSYNEQFF.

V is TRBV5-1 and J is TRBJ1-5, with D hard to call. V was cut by 2 bases and J by 4 bases, with 7 bases left in between. CDR1 and CDR2 (germline): SGHRS, YFSETQ. There are 13 residues in the CDR3. The CDR3 here is CASSFGPNQPQHF. DNA for the CDR3: TGCGCCAGCAGCTTTGGGCCAAATCAGCCCCAGCATTTT.

This clone was counted once. CDR3 in DNA: TGTGCCAGCAGCCACTGGACAGGGGGCTTAGGCAATCAGCCCCAGCATTTT. It codes for CASSHWTGGLGNQPQHF. The chain carries TRBV7-9 and TRBJ1-5, with TRBD1 identical over 11 bases. V shed 5 bases, J shed 2 bases, and the junction held 8 bases outside the gene matches. Germline V gene data show CDR1 as SEHNR and CDR2 as FQNEAQ (reference sequence). CDR3 length: 17 amino acids.